These 28 T cell receptor beta chains were sequenced from one sample in a study of blood T cell repertoires in COVID-19. Method: immunoSEQ multiplex PCR; TCRdb's copy keeps in-frame clones and lacks some. This table has roughly 120,000 clones, roughly 90% appearing once. The sample consisted of peripheral blood. The receptor source for this set is a man aged 50 to 59 with active COVID-19.

J is TRBJ2-3 and V is TRBV30, with 10 bases aligning to TRBD2. The CDR3 length is 16 residues. V lost 5 bases and J lost 1; bases outside the gene matches: 9. Germline V CDR1 and CDR2: GTSNPN, SVGIG (reference sequence). This chain's CDR3 is CAWEQVGLAGTDTQYF. DNA for the CDR3: TGTGCCTGGGAACAAGTCGGACTAGCGGGCACAGATACGCAGTATTTT.

V gene TRBV2 combines with J gene TRBJ2-7; 8 bases align to TRBD1. This CDR3 is built from 15 residues. CDR1 and CDR2 (germline): SNHLY, FYNNEI. Losses at the gene ends were 8 bases for V and 4 bases for J; bases not matched to a gene: 13. The CDR3 reads CASGGRDRPPYEQYF. The CDR3 DNA reads as TGTGCCAGCGGGGGGCGGGACAGGCCTCCTTACGAGCAGTACTTC.

The genes are TRBV6-5 and TRBJ2-1, with a weak D call TRBD2 (5 bases). The CDR3 is made up of 12 amino acids. The germline gives CDR1 MNHEY, CDR2 SVGAGI. V lost 5 bases and J lost 10, with 12 bases in between. For the CDR3, the DNA is TGTGCCAGCAGTCGGGGAATGAGGGAGCAGTTCTTC. This sequence encodes CASSRGMREQFF.

The chain links TRBV2 to TRBJ1-3; D is uncertain. Deletions cut 7 bases from V and 0 bases from J, with 19 bases between. This CDR3 comprises 17 residues. Looked up from germline, CDR1 is SNHLY and CDR2 is FYNNEI. This CDR3 is CASTYKYGRSSGNTIYF. The CDR3 bases are TGTGCCAGCACTTATAAGTACGGTCGGAGCTCTGGAAACACCATATATTTT.

The chain couples TRBV11-3 to TRBJ2-1; tentatively, D is TRBD1 (6 bases). This CDR3 contains 15 residues. The germline V gene encodes CDR1 SGHNT and CDR2 YENEEA. Trimming shortened V by 6 bases and J by 8 bases, and 20 bases separated the two germline ends. CDR3 bases: TGTGCCAGCAGTAATACAGGGAACTTTGGAGATGAGCAGTTCTTC. Translated: CASSNTGNFGDEQFF.

The V gene is TRBV30, the J gene TRBJ2-7; TRBD2 aligns across 8 bases. Germline CDR1 is GTSNPN and CDR2 is SVGIG (reference sequence). V was pared by 7 bases and J by 2 bases, with 7 bases of the junction left unmatched. The CDR3 is made up of 13 amino acids. Written as DNA, the CDR3 is TGTGCCTCGCCGGGACTAGGTGCCTACGAGCAGTACGTC. As protein: CASPGLGAYEQYV.

This sequence joins TRBV24-1 and TRBJ2-1; 9 bases align to TRBD1. Germline values: CDR1 KGHDR, CDR2 SFDVKD. This CDR3 has 18 residues. V was clipped by 3 bases and J by 4 bases; unmatched bases: 12. The CDR3 nucleotides are TGTGCCACCAGTGATCCCAAACACAGGGGGCCTACATACAATGAGCAGTTCTTC. Encoded protein: CATSDPKHRGPTYNEQFF.

The rearrangement uses TRBV6-6 and TRBJ1-2; 9 positions match TRBD1. This CDR3 region has 15 residues. Looked up from germline, CDR1 is MNHNY and CDR2 is SVGAGI (reference sequence). The J segment lost 2 bases and the V segment lost 0 bases, leaving 1 base of the junction unmatched. DNA of the CDR3: TGTGCCAGCAGTTACTCGGACAGGGGAAACTATGGCTACACCTTC. This codes for CASSYSDRGNYGYTF.

The chain combines TRBV11-2 with TRBJ2-1, with TRBD2 identical over 10 bases. In germline, CDR1 is SGHAT, CDR2 FQNNGV. This CDR3 has 15 residues. Unmatched junction bases numbered 10, after V lost 3 bases and J lost 11 bases. CDR3 in amino acids: CASSLRPSGGKQQFF. CDR3 coding DNA: TGTGCCAGCAGCTTGCGGCCTAGCGGGGGCAAGCAGCAGTTCTTC.

The chain has TRBV7-2 and TRBJ1-5, with TRBD1 as a possible D gene (5 bases). The CDR3 extends over 15 amino acids. Trimming cost V 7 bases and J 9 bases, with 22 bases left between them. Germline V gene sequence: CDR1 SGHTA, CDR2 FQGNSA. CDR3 sequence (DNA): TGTGCCAGCATAGAAGGGGCGGGACCGCAGGCGCCCCAGCATTTT. The encoded protein is CASIEGAGPQAPQHF.

V gene TRBV7-9 combines with J gene TRBJ2-1; 7 bases are a match to TRBD1. The CDR3 is 13 amino acids. Trimming removed 6 bases from V and 6 bases from J; junction bases left unmatched: 5. The germline CDR1 and CDR2 sequences are SEHNR and FQNEAQ (reference sequence). The CDR3: CASSYRGLNEQFF. CDR3 nucleotides: TGTGCCAGCAGTTACAGGGGTCTCAATGAGCAGTTCTTC.

The rearrangement uses TRBV12-3 or TRBV12-4 and TRBJ1-3; unclear D gene. Trimming cost V 4 bases and J 0 bases, with 4 bases left between them. This CDR3 has 13 amino acids. CDR3 amino acids: CASSSSSGNTIYF. The CDR3 DNA follows: TGTGCCAGCAGTTCGAGCTCTGGAAACACCATATATTTT.

This clone showed up just a few times. The chain uses TRBV13 and TRBJ1-6; 7 bases match TRBD1. The CDR3 loop spans 16 amino acids. Per germline, CDR1 PRHDT and CDR2 FYEKMQ (reference sequence). Trimming cost V 0 bases and J 7 bases; bases outside gene matches: 6. The CDR3 DNA sequence: TGTGCCAGCAGCTTAGGGGAGGGGGCGAGAAATTCACCCCTCCACTTT. Translation gives CASSLGEGARNSPLHF.

This rearrangement joins TRBV7-9 to TRBJ2-3; 9 bases map to TRBD2. CDR1 and CDR2 from the germline V gene are SEHNR and FQNEAQ (reference sequence). The CDR3 is 16 residues long. V lost 1 base and J lost 2; bases outside the gene matches: 4. The CDR3 DNA follows: TGTGCCAGCAGCTTAGGGGCTAGCGGGAACACAGATACGCAGTATTTT. Translated, it gives CASSLGASGNTDTQYF.

The genes are TRBV6-5 and TRBJ1-2; TRBD1 agrees at 9 bases. Losses at the gene ends were 6 bases for V and 3 bases for J; bases not matched to a gene: 8. The germline gives CDR1 MNHEY, CDR2 SVGAGI. The CDR3 has 15 amino acids. The CDR3 DNA is TGTGCCAGCAGCCGAGACAGGGGGTTGGACTATGGCTACACCTTC. Translated: CASSRDRGLDYGYTF.

This clone was counted a few times. The V call is TRBV2, the J call TRBJ1-4, with TRBD1 matching over 8 bases. Germline V gene data show CDR1 as SNHLY and CDR2 as FYNNEI. V was pared by 6 bases and J by 1 base, with 4 bases of the junction left unmatched. This CDR3 contains 15 residues. Written as DNA, the CDR3 is TGTGCCAGCAGACAGGGGGATGGAACTAATGAAAAACTGTTTTTT. Its protein product is CASRQGDGTNEKLFF.

To note about this clone: Distinct nucleotide sequences in the sample also encode this CDR3. The genes are TRBV19 and TRBJ2-3; D uncertain. The CDR3 sequence is 11 residues long. Trimming shortened V by 9 bases and J by 0 bases, and 4 bases separated the two germline ends. Germline V gene lookup returns CDR1 LNHDA and CDR2 SQIVND (reference sequence). The chain's CDR3 is CASTSTDTQYF. CDR3 DNA: TGTGCCAGCACTAGCACAGATACGCAGTATTTT.

The chain employs TRBV7-2 and TRBJ2-1, with TRBD2 identical over 8 bases. Germline V lookup: CDR1 SGHTA, CDR2 FQGNSA. The CDR3 has 15 amino acids. V dropped 5 bases and J dropped 7; count of bases not matched to a gene: 10. CDR3 nucleotides: TGTGCCAGCAGCCCGGGGCGGGGGGCACCTAATGAGCAGTTCTTC. Amino acid sequence: CASSPGRGAPNEQFF.

This chain uses TRBV25-1 with TRBJ2-3, with D hard to call. The CDR3 has 14 residues. Germline V gives CDR1 MGHDK, CDR2 SYGVNS. The ends were cut back, 2 bases at V and 6 bases at J, with 12 bases in the middle. For the CDR3, the DNA is TGTGCCAGCAGTGAAGGCGGCAGCCTTGATACGCAGTATTTT. Translation: CASSEGGSLDTQYF.

This rearrangement joins TRBV12-5 to TRBJ2-7; TRBD2 agrees at 8 bases. Looked up from germline, CDR1 is LGHNT and CDR2 is FRNRAP. The CDR3 loop spans 13 amino acids. With V trimmed by 4 bases and J by 4 bases, 3 bases remained unmatched. The CDR3, as DNA: TGTGCTAGTGGTTCGGGGGGGGTTTACGAGCAGTACTTC. Its translation: CASGSGGVYEQYF.

This clone was observed once. V gene TRBV4-2 combines with J gene TRBJ2-1; D not resolved. Deletions cut 1 base from V and 4 bases from J, with 8 bases between. In germline, CDR1 is LGHNA, CDR2 YNFKEQ. This CDR3 spans 14 amino acids. The CDR3, as DNA: TGTGCCAGCAGCCAAGTCCTCCAGTACAATGAGCAGTTCTTC. Its translation: CASSQVLQYNEQFF.

This rearrangement joins TRBV18 to TRBJ2-1; 8 positions match TRBD2. The CDR3 runs 14 residues. The germline CDR1 and CDR2 sequences are KGHSH and LQKENI. J gave up 3 bases and V 3 bases, and 1 base lay outside the gene matches. DNA of the CDR3: TGTGCCAGCTCACCGCGGGAGGTCTACAATGAGCAGTTCTTC. This codes for CASSPREVYNEQFF.

This clone showed up just a few times. The V and J genes are TRBV12-3 or TRBV12-4 and TRBJ2-2; 7 positions match TRBD1. V was pared by 9 bases and J by 6 bases, with 4 bases of the junction left unmatched. The CDR3 contains 12 residues. As DNA, the CDR3 is TGTGCCAGTTCGCAGGGGGCCGGGGAGCTGTTTTTT. Translation gives CASSQGAGELFF.

As to this clone: The germline gene is not matched at one end of the junction; a read error may be the cause. The chain recombines TRBV18 with TRBJ1-1; 9 bases map to TRBD1. The germline gives CDR1 KGHSH, CDR2 LQKENI. The CDR3 runs 15 residues. The CDR3 DNA sequence: TGTGCCAGCTCCCCACAGGGGGCGAAGGGGACTGAAGCTTTCTTT. Protein product: CASSPQGAKGTEAFF.

A single count supports this clone. The chain carries TRBV24-1 and TRBJ2-2; 7 bases are shared with TRBD1. Trimming removed 4 bases from V and 7 bases from J; junction bases left unmatched: 8. The CDR3 is 15 residues long. Germline CDR1 and CDR2: KGHDR and SFDVKD. The CDR3 bases are TGTGCCACCAGTGAAACAGGGGTGAGCGGCGGGGAGCTGTTTTTT. Its translation: CATSETGVSGGELFF.

The chain carries TRBV11-2 and TRBJ1-1; 10 nucleotides agree with TRBD1. Germline values: CDR1 SGHAT, CDR2 FQNNGV. CDR3 size: 16 residues. Trimming removed 5 bases from V and 4 bases from J; junction bases left unmatched: 10. The CDR3 here is CASSAEGQGWSTEAFF. The CDR3 nucleotides read TGTGCCAGCAGCGCTGAGGGACAGGGGTGGAGCACTGAAGCTTTCTTT.

V is TRBV2 and J is TRBJ2-1, with 14 bases aligning to TRBD2. Germline lookup yields CDR1 SNHLY and CDR2 FYNNEI. V lost 6 bases and J lost 7; bases outside the gene matches: 5. CDR3 length: 15 amino acids. CDR3 nucleotides: TGTGCCAGCAGGAGGGGACTAGCGGGAGATAATGAGCAGTTCTTC. Translating gives CASRRGLAGDNEQFF. Complete variable domain (other parts from reference TRBV2 and TRBJ2-1): EPEVTQTPSHQVTQMGQEVILRCVPISNHLYFYWYRQILGQKVEFLVSFYNNEISEKSEIFDDQFSVERPDGSNFTLKIRSTKLEDSAMYFCASRRGLAGDNEQFFGPGTRLTVL.

The chain combines TRBV23-1 with TRBJ1-2; no clear D gene. TRBV23-1 is reported as an ORF; its role is uncertain. CDR3 size: 14 residues. Trimming cost V 6 bases and J 8 bases, with 19 bases left between them. This CDR3 is CASRTEEVLQGYTF. As DNA, the CDR3 is TGCGCCAGCAGGACCGAGGAGGTTTTACAAGGCTACACCTTC.